The clone carrying this T cell receptor (beta chain) was counted once. The data belong to a study of technical replicates of blood from several donors. Here immunoSEQ multiplex PCR was the method, and the copy in TCRdb shows in-frame clones only, minus some. The profile shows roughly 81,000 clones, around 85% of them singletons. The sequence was collected from a human donor in good health. Some clones in this sample may be carry-over from other donors' samples. Specimen: PBMCs.

The CDR3 protein is CASGTSWETQYF. CDR3 sequence (DNA): TGTGCCAGCGGGACTAGCTGGGAGACCCAGTACTTC. The rearrangement joins TRBV2 to TRBJ2-5, with TRBD2 matching over 9 bases. Trimming removed 8 bases from V and 5 bases from J; junction bases left unmatched: 3. Germline-derived CDR1 and CDR2 are SNHLY and FYNNEI. This CDR3 has 12 amino acids.